This T cell receptor (beta chain) was profiled in a study of T cells in Graves' hyperthyroidism and ophthalmopathy. TCR beta CDR3 regions were amplified from RNA transcripts. The TCR CDR3 was amplified in a first-round RT-PCR using the HTBI primer set. TCRdb re-called the multiplex PCR reads with MiXCR, one entry per CDR3 protein. The sample includes hundreds of thousands of distinct CDR3 sequences, about 13% of them seen just once. The CDR3 extends over 16 amino acids. Germline V gene sequence: CDR1 SEHNR, CDR2 FQNEAQ (reference sequence). V trimming: 1 base; J trimming: 2 bases; junction bases outside the gene matches: 2.

The sequencing input was blood. The chain uses TRBV7-9 and TRBJ2-1; 10 bases agree with TRBD2. This sequence was found in a woman aged 18-29 years with Graves' hyperthyroidism. The CDR3 region is CASSLVLAGTYNEQFF. The CDR3 DNA sequence: TGTGCCAGCAGCTTAGTACTAGCGGGAACCTACAATGAGCAGTTCTTC. The whole variable domain, filled in from reference TRBV7-9 and TRBJ2-1, reads DTGVSQNPRHKITKRGQNVTFRCDPISEHNRLYWYRQTLGQGPEFLTYFQNEAQLEKSRLLSDRFSAERPKGSFSTLEIQRTEQGDSAMYLCASSLVLAGTYNEQFFGPGTRLTVL.